Only a few counts were recorded for the clone carrying this T cell receptor (beta chain). This entry comes from a study of T-cell reconstitution after alpha-beta-depleted transplantation in children. Unique molecular identifiers featured in how the TCRbeta library was prepared. TCRdb re-called the PCR reads through MiXCR, storing one row per CDR3 protein. The sample contains about 500,000 distinct CDR3 sequences, roughly 33% of which appear only once. This TCR was sampled from a human donor who donated a stem cell graft to a child with aplastic anemia. Sequenced here: PBMCs from the stem cell graft donor, sampled from the stem cell graft.

Here the CDR3 reads CASSERRGASRETQYF. The CDR3 nucleotides read TGTGCCAGCAGTGAGCGTCGGGGGGCTAGTAGAGAGACCCAGTACTTC. V gene TRBV28 combines with J gene TRBJ2-5, with D possibly TRBD2 on 7 matching bases. The CDR3 runs to 16 residues. Trimming shortened V by 5 bases and J by 4 bases, and 20 bases separated the two germline ends. Germline lookup yields CDR1 MDHEN and CDR2 SYDVKM.